This TCR beta chain came from a study of control samples from healthy donors and cancer patients. Germline CDR1 reads LNHDA; CDR2 reads SQIVND (reference sequence). There are 15 residues in the CDR3. V was cut by 5 bases and J by 2 bases, with 15 bases left in between. Method: immunoSEQ multiplex PCR; TCRdb's copy keeps in-frame clones and lacks some. The sample lists 150,000 to 200,000 clones; about 91% were seen once. Sequencing was done on a sample of blood. The V call is TRBV19, the J call TRBJ1-1; D gene unclear. The source of this sequence is a woman aged 25 to 39 in good health. The CDR3 DNA reads TGTGCCAGTAGTTTTTCGGGCAGCTTTAACACTGAAGCTTTCTTT. Its protein product is CASSFSGSFNTEAFF.